The source of this T cell receptor beta chain is a study of PD-1 blockade in classical Hodgkin lymphoma. As regards this clone: Its antigen remains unknown.

Findings of the study overall: By C4D1, diversity of CD4+ TCRs had risen significantly, whereas that of CD8+ TCRs had not.

All patients relapsed after autologous stem cell transplantation, and brentuximab vedotin exposure varied. CDR3 length: 16 residues. The V gene end was trimmed by 3 bases and the J gene end by 1 base; junction bases not matched to a gene: 8. Germline V gene sequence: CDR1 SGHRS, CDR2 YFSETQ. Sequencing was performed with immunoSEQ multiplex PCR; in TCRdb, only in-frame clones are kept and a portion is missing. The sample records about 98,000 clones, about nine tenths being singletons. The origin of this receptor is a human donor with classical Hodgkin lymphoma. This sample comprised peripheral blood mononuclear cells (PBMCs), obtained at baseline. The chain employs TRBV5-1 and TRBJ2-3; 7 bases agree with TRBD2. The CDR3 protein is CASSSYRLAGTDTQYF. In nucleotides, the CDR3 is TGCGCCAGCAGCTCCTACCGACTAGCCGGCACAGATACGCAGTATTTT.